This TCR beta chain was sequenced in a study of cytomegalovirus exposure and HLA in healthy donors. 60 Vbeta and 13 Jbeta primers were used in PCR. Profiling relied on immunoSEQ multiplex PCR, and the TCRdb table lists in-frame clones only, not all of them. In the table there are tens of thousands of clones, roughly 79% of which are singletons. Whole-study findings and limits: Previously analyzed data showed that most TCR beta V segments were productive at a frequency of about 87% or about 30%. The authors listed around 150 TCR beta chains as cytomegalovirus-associated. In all likelihood, a cluster of highly shared sequence variants was a sequencing artifact. Donors were assumed by presence/absence analyses to have roughly uniform sequencing depth.

Details on this clone: Its antigen remains unidentified.

Material for sequencing was PBMCs. This TCR derives from a male donor in good health and CMV-seronegative.

This chain's CDR3 is CASGLAGFNTGELFF. The CDR3 DNA sequence: TGTGCCAGCGGGCTAGCGGGCTTTAACACCGGGGAGCTGTTTTTT. J is TRBJ2-2 and V is TRBV21-1; the table assigns TRBD2, which was not confirmed against the DNA. TRBV21-1 is a listed pseudogene. The CDR3 runs 15 residues.